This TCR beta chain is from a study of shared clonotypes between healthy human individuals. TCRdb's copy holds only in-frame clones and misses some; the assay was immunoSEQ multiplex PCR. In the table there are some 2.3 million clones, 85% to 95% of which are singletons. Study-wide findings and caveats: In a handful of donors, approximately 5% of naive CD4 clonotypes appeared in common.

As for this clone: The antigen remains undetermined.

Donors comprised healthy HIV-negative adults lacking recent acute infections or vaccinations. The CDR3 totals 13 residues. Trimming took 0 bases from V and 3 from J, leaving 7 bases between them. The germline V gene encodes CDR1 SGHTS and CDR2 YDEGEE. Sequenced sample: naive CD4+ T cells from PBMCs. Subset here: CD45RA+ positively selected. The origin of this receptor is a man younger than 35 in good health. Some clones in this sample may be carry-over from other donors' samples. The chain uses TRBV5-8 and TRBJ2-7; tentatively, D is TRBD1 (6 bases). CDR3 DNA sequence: TGTGCCAGCAGCTTGGAACAGGGCTACGAGCAGTACTTC. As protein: CASSLEQGYEQYF.